This T cell receptor beta chain was captured by sequencing in a study of graft-versus-host responses after intestinal transplantation. V lost 1 base, J lost 6 bases, and 7 bases lay in between. This CDR3 region has 13 residues. Germline-derived CDR1 and CDR2 are LGHNT and FRNRAP. The data were produced by immunoSEQ multiplex PCR, yet TCRdb's version contains in-frame clones alone and is incomplete. Among some 79,000 clones, about 88% were seen once, and the ten largest hold approximately 0.34%. With regard to this clone: Its matching antigen is unknown.

The clonotype originates from a human donor who received an intestinal transplant. This rearrangement joins TRBV12-5 to TRBJ1-5; no firm D call. The specimen was unstimulated CD4+ T cells sorted from spleen or lymph node cells, collected before intestinal transplant. The CDR3 coding sequence is TGTGCTAGTGGTTTGGATGGGAGTCAGCCCCAGCATTTT. Translated, it gives CASGLDGSQPQHF.